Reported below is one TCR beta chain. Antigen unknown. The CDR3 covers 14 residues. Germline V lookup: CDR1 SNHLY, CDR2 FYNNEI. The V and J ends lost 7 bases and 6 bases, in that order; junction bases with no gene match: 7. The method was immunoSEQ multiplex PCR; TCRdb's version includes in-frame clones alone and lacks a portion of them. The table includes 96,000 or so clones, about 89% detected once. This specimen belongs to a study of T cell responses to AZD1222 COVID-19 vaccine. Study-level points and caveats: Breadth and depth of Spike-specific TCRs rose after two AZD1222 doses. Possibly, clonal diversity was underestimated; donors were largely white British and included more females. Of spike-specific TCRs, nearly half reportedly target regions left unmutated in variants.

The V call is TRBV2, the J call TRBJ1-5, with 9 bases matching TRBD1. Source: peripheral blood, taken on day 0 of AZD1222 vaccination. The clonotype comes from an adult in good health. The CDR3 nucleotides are TGTGCCAGCACCCGGGACAGGGAAGCTCAGCCCCAGCATTTT. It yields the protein CASTRDREAQPQHF.